One and the same sample provided the 32 T cell receptor beta chains below, sequenced in a study of CD8+CD57+ T cells in acquired aplastic anemia. Flow cytometry had shown expanded CD8+CD57+ cells in the patients chosen for sequencing. TCR beta VDJ and CDR3 profiling used genomic DNA as template. TCRdb reanalysed the reads using MiXCR and keeps one entry per CDR3 protein. The sample has 260,000 or so distinct CDR3 sequences, around 45% seen once; the top ten hold 7.8%. The sample comprised sorted CD4+, CD8+, or CD8+CD57+ T cells (not recorded which) from PBMCs. These receptors came from a human donor with aplastic anemia.

The chain carries TRBV12-5 and TRBJ1-1; 12 bases agree with TRBD1. From germline, CDR1 is LGHNT and CDR2 FRNRAP. The CDR3 is made up of 17 amino acids. Unmatched junction bases numbered 4, after V lost 1 base and J lost 1 base. The CDR3, as DNA: TGTGCTAGTGGTTTGGCAGGGACAGGGGGCAAGAACACTGAAGCTTTCTTT. Its translation: CASGLAGTGGKNTEAFF.

This clonotype was counted a few times. A much bigger clone sits one base away, suggesting this may be a read error. V usage is TRBV9 and J usage is TRBJ1-4, with no clear D. CDR3 length: 15 residues. The germline V gene has CDR1 SGDLS and CDR2 YYNGEE. V lost 3 bases to trimming and J lost 4 bases, with 13 bases between them. The CDR3, as DNA: TGTGCCAGCAGCGGTTCAAGCGGCGTTAATGAAAAACTGTTTTTT. It specifies CASSGSSGVNEKLFF.

A single count supports this clonotype. In this CDR3 the conserved last residue, phenylalanine or tryptophan, is missing, so a read error is likely. V and J are TRBV5-1 and TRBJ2-3, with TRBD2 matching 13 bases. The germline CDR1 and CDR2 sequences are SGHRS and YFSETQ. The CDR3 loop spans 16 amino acids. The CDR3 nucleotides read TGTGTCAGCAGCTACGGACTAGCGGGAGTGGGAGATACGCAGTATCTT. This codes for CVSSYGLAGVGDTQYL.

This clonotype was observed at least ten times. This chain connects TRBV20-1 to TRBJ2-3; TRBD1 might be the D (6 bases). Trimming removed 2 bases at V and 2 bases at J, with 14 bases between. Germline V gives CDR1 DFQATT, CDR2 SNEGSKA (reference sequence). The CDR3 sequence is 15 residues long. The CDR3 loop reads CSARPRQENTDTQYF. In DNA, the CDR3 is TGCAGTGCTAGACCTAGACAGGAAAACACAGATACGCAGTATTTT.

The CDR3 is CASRIGDTQYF. CDR3 DNA sequence: TGTGCCAGCAGAATTGGAGATACGCAGTATTTT. The chain employs TRBV10-3 and TRBJ2-3; D is ambiguous. Germline CDR1 ENHRY, CDR2 SYGVKD. The CDR3 covers 11 residues. The V and J ends lost 10 bases and 5 bases respectively, with 10 bases between them.

This clonotype was recorded many times. The gene calls are TRBV20-1 and TRBJ2-5; 7 nucleotides align to TRBD2. V lost 0 bases and J lost 1; bases outside the gene matches: 14. Germline V CDR1 and CDR2: DFQATT, SNEGSKA (reference sequence). The CDR3 has 18 residues. This CDR3 is CSARDSLAGGGLQETQYF. The DNA of the CDR3 is TGCAGTGCTAGAGATTCCCTAGCCGGCGGGGGACTCCAAGAGACCCAGTACTTC.

At least ten counts were recorded for this clonotype. The chain is built from TRBV29-1 and TRBJ2-7; a weak D match, TRBD1 (6 bases). Trimming shortened V by 1 base and J by 6 bases, and 10 bases separated the two germline ends. The CDR3 runs to 12 residues. Germline CDR1 SQVTM, CDR2 ANQGSEA. CDR3 sequence reads: CSVEAARGEQYF. CDR3 DNA: TGCAGCGTTGAAGCGGCCAGGGGCGAGCAGTACTTC.

The rearrangement uses TRBV6-6 and TRBJ2-2; 8 bases match TRBD1. With V trimmed by 10 bases and J by 1 base, 5 bases remained unmatched. Germline V gives CDR1 MNHNY, CDR2 SVGAGI (reference sequence). The length of the CDR3 is 14 residues. The CDR3 region is CATRGQENTGELFF. CDR3 nucleotide sequence: TGTGCCACCAGGGGACAGGAGAACACCGGGGAGCTGTTTTTT.

A single count supports this clonotype. The chain links TRBV7-6 to TRBJ1-5; 8 nucleotides line up with TRBD1. The CDR3 length is 13 residues. Germline CDR1 is SGHVS and CDR2 is FNYEAQ. The trim removed 5 bases at V and 6 bases at J, leaving 3 bases unmatched. CDR3: CASSPQGGQPQHF. CDR3 nucleotide sequence: TGTGCCAGCAGCCCACAGGGGGGTCAGCCCCAGCATTTT.

The rearrangement links TRBV20-1 to TRBJ1-1; D not resolved. Germline V CDR1 and CDR2: DFQATT, SNEGSKA (reference sequence). This CDR3 has 11 residues. Trimming took 3 bases from V and 8 from J, leaving 10 bases between them. The CDR3 nucleotides are TGCAGTGCTAGGGGAGCCAGGGAAGCTTTCTTT. Its translation is CSARGAREAFF.

This clonotype is a singleton in its sample. The V call is TRBV7-9, the J call TRBJ1-4; D is unclear. V shed 1 base and J shed 4 bases, with 4 bases lying between them. The CDR3 loop spans 13 amino acids. Germline loops: CDR1 SEHNR, CDR2 FQNEAQ (reference sequence). CDR3 loop: CASSLGGNEKLFF. CDR3 nucleotide sequence: TGTGCCAGCAGCTTAGGGGGTAATGAAAAACTGTTTTTT.

This clonotype was seen repeatedly, ten times or more. This sequence joins TRBV29-1 and TRBJ2-1; perhaps D is TRBD1 or TRBD2 (5 bases each). This CDR3 region has 12 residues. The germline V gene encodes CDR1 SQVTM and CDR2 ANQGSEA. The germline V and J ends were trimmed by 6 bases and 7 bases, with 13 bases remaining between them. For the CDR3, the DNA is TGCAGCGTGGGGACCAGTCGGAATGAGCAGTTCTTC. Translating gives CSVGTSRNEQFF.

The V gene is TRBV19, the J gene TRBJ2-1; 12 nucleotides agree with TRBD2. CDR3 length: 14 residues. Per the germline V gene, CDR1 is LNHDA and CDR2 is SQIVND (reference sequence). V lost 3 bases and J lost 8; bases outside the gene matches: 2. CDR3 DNA sequence: TGTGCCAGTAGTATGACTAGCGGGAGAGATGAGCAGTTCTTC. Protein sequence: CASSMTSGRDEQFF. Full variable domain (remainder filled in from reference TRBV19 and TRBJ2-1): DGGITQSPKYLFRKEGQNVTLSCEQNLNHDAMYWYRQDPGQGLRLIYYSQIVNDFQKGDIAEGYSVSREKKESFPLTVTSAQKNPTAFYLCASSMTSGRDEQFFGPGTRLTVL.

This chain uses TRBV20-1 with TRBJ2-1; 12 bases agree with TRBD2. With V trimmed by 3 bases and J by 12 bases, 12 bases remained unmatched. The CDR3 length is 15 residues. Germline CDR1 and CDR2: DFQATT and SNEGSKA (reference sequence). CDR3 in amino acids: CSARVTSGGTDTQFF. Written as DNA, the CDR3 is TGCAGTGCTAGGGTGACTAGCGGGGGCACAGATACGCAGTTCTTC.

This clonotype has just a few counts. The chain uses TRBV27 and TRBJ1-5; 8 bases fit TRBD1. Losses at the gene ends were 5 bases for V and 6 bases for J; bases not matched to a gene: 12. Germline CDR1 is MNHEY and CDR2 is SMNVEV (reference sequence). This CDR3 is 16 amino acids long. CDR3 sequence: CASSKSRTGWAQPQHF. DNA of the CDR3: TGTGCCAGCAGTAAGAGCAGGACAGGGTGGGCTCAGCCCCAGCATTTT.

Details on this clonotype: The germline gene is not matched at one end of the junction; a read error may be the cause. This chain uses TRBV7-9 with TRBJ1-6, with TRBD1 matching 10 bases. This CDR3 is 15 amino acids long. Germline V lookup: CDR1 SEHNR, CDR2 FQNEAQ (reference sequence). CDR3 amino acids: CASSGGTGANTPLHF. As DNA, the CDR3 is TGCGCCAGCAGCGGGGGGACAGGGGCTAATACACCCCTCCACTTT.

The DNA of the CDR3 is TGCGCCAGCAGCCATACCAACAAATGGCCCGGGGAGCTGTTTTTT. Amino acids: CASSHTNKWPGELFF. The chain carries TRBV4-3 and TRBJ2-2, with unresolved D. The length of the CDR3 is 15 residues. Trimming left V 3 bases short and J 6 bases short, with 14 bases between. Germline loops: CDR1 LGHNA, CDR2 YSLEER.

CDR3 region: CASSSNRVYGYTF. The CDR3 DNA reads TGTGCCAGCAGCTCGAACAGGGTCTATGGCTACACCTTC. The chain uses TRBV9 and TRBJ1-2, with a tentative D call TRBD1 (6 bases). V was cut by 4 bases and J by 4 bases, with 11 bases left in between. The V gene's germline CDR1 is SGDLS and CDR2 YYNGEE. The CDR3 is 13 residues long.

This clonotype has at least ten counts. This rearrangement joins TRBV12-3 or TRBV12-4 to TRBJ1-5, with a weak D call TRBD1 (5 bases). The CDR3 is 17 residues long. The V gene lost 3 bases and the J gene lost 6 bases, with 21 bases spanning the gap. CDR3: CASSFSRANARGQPQHF. The CDR3 nucleotides read TGTGCCAGCAGTTTCTCCCGGGCGAATGCGAGGGGTCAGCCCCAGCATTTT.

A single count supports this clonotype. The chain carries TRBV20-1 and TRBJ2-7; TRBD2 might be the D (6 bases). The V end was cut by 0 bases, the J end by 6 bases, with 12 bases between. The CDR3 has 13 residues. CDR1 and CDR2 (germline): DFQATT, SNEGSKA (reference sequence). CDR3 region: CSARDHVRGEQYF. The CDR3 bases are TGCAGTGCTAGAGATCACGTGCGGGGCGAGCAGTACTTC.

In its sample, this clonotype was seen many times. The rearrangement links TRBV2 to TRBJ1-1; D not resolved. The CDR3 is 14 amino acids. V lost 6 bases to trimming and J lost 1 base, with 12 bases between them. In germline, CDR1 is SNHLY, CDR2 FYNNEI. CDR3 loop: CASSVRTANTEAFF. DNA for the CDR3: TGTGCCAGCAGCGTACGGACGGCGAACACTGAAGCTTTCTTT. The full variable domain, with the rest looked up from reference TRBV2 and TRBJ1-1, is EPEVTQTPSHQVTQMGQEVILRCVPISNHLYFYWYRQILGQKVEFLVSFYNNEISEKSEIFDDQFSVERPDGSNFTLKIRSTKLEDSAMYFCASSVRTANTEAFFGQGTRLTVV.

V and J are TRBV29-1 and TRBJ1-2, with D uncertain. This CDR3 spans 12 amino acids. CDR1 SQVTM and CDR2 ANQGSEA come from the germline V gene. Trimming stripped 4 bases from V and 2 bases from J, with 8 bases between. The CDR3: CSVGGQNYGYTF. The CDR3 nucleotides are TGCAGCGTTGGAGGCCAGAACTATGGCTACACCTTC.

The V call is TRBV5-4, the J call TRBJ2-1; 11 positions match TRBD2. CDR3 size: 19 residues. Germline V gives CDR1 SGHNT, CDR2 YYREEE (reference sequence). Trimming at V came to 4 bases and at J to 3 bases, leaving 15 bases not matched to a gene. This chain's CDR3 is CASSDPSTSGAGGYNEQFF. In DNA, the CDR3 is TGTGCCAGCAGCGACCCTTCGACTAGCGGGGCCGGGGGCTACAATGAGCAGTTCTTC. Full variable domain (rest looked up from reference TRBV5-4 and TRBJ2-1): ETGVTQSPTHLIKTRGQQVTLRCSSQSGHNTVSWYQQALGQGPQFIFQYYREEENGRGNFPPRFSGLQFPNYSSELNVNALELDDSALYLCASSDPSTSGAGGYNEQFFGPGTRLTVL.

The table lists this clonotype with a few counts. For the CDR3, the DNA is TGTGCCTGGAGGGGGAACACCAATAATTCACCCCTCCACTTT. It translates to CAWRGNTNNSPLHF. The rearrangement joins TRBV30 to TRBJ1-6; D ambiguous. This CDR3 is built from 14 residues. Trimming removed 3 bases from V and 5 bases from J, with 11 bases in between. The germline gives CDR1 GTSNPN, CDR2 SVGIG (reference sequence).

This clonotype was counted at least ten times. This sequence joins TRBV7-8 and TRBJ2-7; TRBD1 agrees at 8 bases. The CDR3 loop spans 16 amino acids. The J segment lost 0 bases and the V segment lost 4 bases, leaving 8 bases of the junction unmatched. Germline V gene lookup returns CDR1 SGHVS and CDR2 FQNEAQ. The CDR3 protein is CASSSSRTGLSYEQYF. The CDR3 DNA follows: TGTGCCAGCAGCTCATCCCGGACAGGGCTCTCCTACGAGCAGTACTTC.

The table lists this clonotype with many counts. V gene TRBV6-5 combines with J gene TRBJ1-5; TRBD1 matches 10 bases. The germline V gene encodes CDR1 MNHEY and CDR2 SVGAGI. The V gene end was trimmed by 5 bases and the J gene end by 6 bases; junction bases not matched to a gene: 7. The CDR3 runs to 15 residues. CDR3 sequence reads: CASSRRQGAGQPQHF. Written as DNA, the CDR3 is TGTGCCAGCAGTCGCCGACAGGGGGCGGGTCAGCCCCAGCATTTT.

The rearrangement joins TRBV5-1 to TRBJ1-2, with D perhaps matching TRBD1 (6 bases). Trimming took off 4 bases at V and 8 bases at J, with 18 bases between the two ends. The germline gives CDR1 SGHRS, CDR2 YFSETQ. The CDR3 is 14 amino acids. The CDR3 nucleotides read TGCGCCAGCAGCCGCCCGGACAGTTTAGGCGGCTACACCTTC. It yields the protein CASSRPDSLGGYTF. The whole variable domain, filled in from reference TRBV5-1 and TRBJ1-2, reads KAGVTQTPRYLIKTRGQQVTLSCSPISGHRSVSWYQQTPGQGLQFLFEYFSETQRNKGNFPGRFSGRQFSNSRSEMNVSTLELGDSALYLCASSRPDSLGGYTFGSGTRLTVV.

The V and J genes are TRBV29-1 and TRBJ2-1, with D perhaps matching TRBD1 (5 bases). Germline values: CDR1 SQVTM, CDR2 ANQGSEA. This CDR3 is 15 amino acids long. The germline V and J ends were trimmed by 0 bases and 8 bases, with 17 bases remaining between them. CDR3 nucleotides: TGCAGCGTTGAAGATCGTAGGGCAGGGTCGGATGAGCAGTTCTTC. Protein: CSVEDRRAGSDEQFF.

This chain connects TRBV10-1 to TRBJ2-7; 9 nucleotides line up with TRBD2. The germline CDR1 and CDR2 sequences are WNHNN and SYGVQD (reference sequence). The CDR3 length is 14 residues. The ends lost 4 bases at V and 2 bases at J; junction bases unmatched: 3. CDR3 bases: TGCGCCAGCAGTGCTAGCGGGGCTACCTACGAGCAGTACTTC. It translates to CASSASGATYEQYF.

This chain joins TRBV24-1 and TRBJ2-1, with D maybe TRBD2 (5 bases). Trimming took 6 bases from V and 4 from J, leaving 15 bases between them. The CDR3 sequence is 15 residues long. Germline V lookup: CDR1 KGHDR, CDR2 SFDVKD. The CDR3, as DNA: TGTGCCACCAGTTTCGGGAACGGTCCTTACAATGAGCAGTTCTTC. Residues: CATSFGNGPYNEQFF.

The chain couples TRBV7-3 to TRBJ2-1, with a possible D match to TRBD2 (5 bases). The V gene's germline CDR1 is SGHTA and CDR2 FQGTGA. The ends were cut back, 5 bases at V and 7 bases at J, with 12 bases in the middle. The CDR3 totals 13 residues. CDR3 loop: CASSLQQRNEQFF. The CDR3 region has the DNA TGTGCCAGCAGCCTCCAACAGCGGAATGAGCAGTTCTTC.

In regard to this clonotype: The junction departs from germline at one end; a sequencing error may be responsible. The chain combines TRBV27 with TRBJ1-1; possible D gene TRBD1, 5 bases. Germline CDR1 reads MNHEY; CDR2 reads SMNVEV (reference sequence). This CDR3 contains 15 residues. As DNA, the CDR3 is TGTGGCAGCAGTACTCGGACATATATAAACACTGAGGCTTTCTTT. This sequence encodes CGSSTRTYINTEAFF.